The present T cell receptor (beta chain) was sequenced within a study of beta chain features in type 1 diabetes. As for the study in general: Across all samples, roughly 100,000,000 sorted cells were examined. Study results and caveats: Individuals with type 1 diabetes displayed fewer insertions and more deletions at VDJ junctions. Moderate but significant shortening of TCRB CDR3s was recorded in all four CD4+ subsets from Type 1 diabetes patients.

TCRB transcripts that were expressed got sequenced, as all of the isolated RNA had been reverse transcribed. Naive, central memory and regulatory T cell samples averaged roughly 3.6 million reads. The repertoire was sequenced with immunoSEQ multiplex PCR; TCRdb's copy has only in-frame clones and lacks some. Here the sample spans around 360,000 clones, around 12% being singletons. Details on this clone: Its target is not known.

CD4+ naive, central memory, regulatory and stem cell-like memory subsets were isolated by sorting on CD45RO/CCR7/CD25/CD127/CD95/CD27. The ends were cut back, 5 bases at V and 8 bases at J, with 9 bases in the middle. CDR1 is LGHNT and CDR2 is FRNRAP in the germline V gene. There are 11 residues in the CDR3. Sequencing was carried out using naive CD4+ T cells from blood. The chain uses TRBV12-5 and TRBJ1-2; D call uncertain. This receptor was taken from a woman aged 18-30 years with type 1 diabetes. As DNA, the CDR3 is TGTGCTAGTGGTCCGCCGGTGGGCTACACCTTC. It is translated as CASGPPVGYTF.